Following are 20 T cell receptor beta chains from one sample sequenced in a study of T cells in Graves' hyperthyroidism and ophthalmopathy. Amplified TCR beta CDR3 regions derived from RNA transcripts. The HTBI primer set was used in a first-round RT-PCR of the TCR CDR3. MiXCR, run by TCRdb on the multiplex PCR reads, gives a single entry per CDR3 protein. The sample holds roughly 500,000 distinct CDR3 sequences, about 45% seen once. Sequencing used peripheral blood or thyroid tissue (not recorded which). The receptors originated from an adult woman with Graves' disease, either hyperthyroidism or ophthalmopathy (not recorded which).

Worth noting for this clonotype: Mismatch with germline at one junction end may stem from a read error. J is TRBJ2-7 and V is TRBV2; D is unresolved. This CDR3 has 14 amino acids. CDR1 is SNHLY, CDR2 FYNNEI, per germline. CDR3 sequence reads: CANSESHTSYEQYF. Here the CDR3 DNA reads TGTGCCAACAGTGAATCCCACACCTCCTACGAGCAGTACTTC.

Ten or more counts support this clonotype. The V call is TRBV20-1, the J call TRBJ1-5, with D perhaps TRBD1 (6 bases). The CDR3 loop spans 14 amino acids. V was clipped by 6 bases and J by 6 bases, with 18 bases between them. CDR1 and CDR2 (germline): DFQATT, SNEGSKA (reference sequence). CDR3 loop: CSALGRGAGQPQHF. The CDR3, as DNA: TGCAGTGCCCTTGGGAGGGGGGCAGGTCAGCCCCAGCATTTT.

The rearrangement uses TRBV20-1 and TRBJ1-2; D is unresolved. This CDR3 spans 12 amino acids. CDR1 DFQATT and CDR2 SNEGSKA come from the germline V gene (reference sequence). Trimming pared 2 bases from V and 4 bases from J, leaving 8 bases between. CDR3 in DNA: TGCAGTGCTAGACTGCAGGCCTATGGCTACACCTTC. Translating it yields CSARLQAYGYTF.

The rearrangement links TRBV29-1 to TRBJ2-2; TRBD2 matches 10 bases. The CDR3 loop spans 15 amino acids. Germline assignment: CDR1 SQVTM and CDR2 ANQGSEA. The CDR3 nucleotides are TGCAGAGATAAGAAAAGCGGGAGGGCCGTCGGGGAGCTGTTTTTT. It translates to CRDKKSGRAVGELFF.

With respect to this clonotype: A clone one base away is much larger, so this may be a read error. V and J are TRBV6-1 and TRBJ2-7; D unresolved. This CDR3 contains 14 residues. In germline, CDR1 is MNHNS, CDR2 SASEGT. The CDR3 spells CAISEVFSGSGQYF. The DNA for the CDR3 is TGTGCCATCAGTGAAGTGTTCTCTGGCTCTGGGCAGTACTTC.

The chain is built from TRBV5-1 and TRBJ2-6; no firm D call. V lost 1 base, J lost 0 bases, and 8 bases lay in between. The CDR3 consists of 16 residues. Germline V lookup: CDR1 SGHRS, CDR2 YFSETQ. The CDR3 region has the DNA TGCGCCAGCAGCTTGCCCCAGGCCTCTGGGGCCAACGTCCTGACTTTC. Translation gives CASSLPQASGANVLTF.

For this clonotype: This may be a read error: a much more frequent sequence differs by one nucleotide. The V gene is TRBV12-3 or TRBV12-4, the J gene TRBJ1-3, with a weak D call TRBD1 (5 bases). The CDR3 covers 14 residues. The CDR3, as DNA: TGTGCCAGCAGTTTATACGGCGGGGGAAACGCCATATATTTT. Its translation is CASSLYGGGNAIYF.

The chain uses TRBV7-2 and TRBJ2-5, with D possibly matching TRBD1 (6 bases). This CDR3 region has 14 residues. Trimming took off 5 bases at V and 5 bases at J, with 15 bases between the two ends. Germline V gene data show CDR1 as SGHTA and CDR2 as FQGNSA. CDR3 in DNA: TGTGCCAGCAGCCCCCAGGGGAGTGAGGAGACCCAGTACTTC. It codes for CASSPQGSEETQYF.

As concerns this clonotype: No conserved phenylalanine or tryptophan ends this CDR3, so it is likely a read error. The chain has TRBV5-1 and TRBJ1-1; D gene uncertain. The CDR3 is 15 amino acids. Germline V gives CDR1 SGHRS, CDR2 YFSETQ. Between the trimmed V and J ends, which lost 5 bases and 2 bases, there was a span of 16 bases. CDR3 region: CASSWTPAANTEAFS. The DNA of the CDR3 is TGCGCCAGCAGTTGGACCCCGGCGGCAAACACTGAAGCTTTCTCT.

The chain couples TRBV28 to TRBJ1-2; D gene unclear. V was cut by 4 bases and J by 8 bases, with 14 bases left in between. The CDR3 is 13 residues long. Germline loops: CDR1 MDHEN, CDR2 SYDVKM. CDR3 sequence reads: CASSYMGWIGYTF. The DNA for the CDR3 is TGTGCCAGCAGTTACATGGGCTGGATCGGCTACACCTTC.

In this sample, this clonotype turned up many times. This chain connects TRBV13 to TRBJ2-7; 7 nucleotides align to TRBD1. CDR1 PRHDT and CDR2 FYEKMQ come from the germline V gene (reference sequence). The CDR3 spans 14 residues. V shed 5 bases and J 2 bases; nucleotides not matched to a gene: 6. DNA for the CDR3: TGTGCCAGCAGCCTGTGGGACAGCACCTACGAGCAGTACTTC. Translated: CASSLWDSTYEQYF.

The chain uses TRBV7-9 and TRBJ2-5; 7 nucleotides align to TRBD1. J lost 9 bases, V lost 2 bases, and 9 bases had no gene match. The length of the CDR3 is 14 residues. Germline CDR1 reads SEHNR; CDR2 reads FQNEAQ (reference sequence). The CDR3, as DNA: TGTGCCAGCAGCTTAACAGGGGACGGACAGCCCCAGTACTTC. It encodes CASSLTGDGQPQYF.

There are many counts of this clonotype. V is TRBV5-8 and J is TRBJ2-7, with TRBD2 identical over 10 bases. After removal of 3 bases from V and 2 bases from J, the junction contained 5 bases not matched to a gene. The length of the CDR3 is 15 residues. Germline V CDR1 and CDR2: SGHTS, YDEGEE. The CDR3 region has the DNA TGTGCCAGCAGCTCGAGGACTAGCGGAGCCTACGAGCAGTACTTC. Translating gives CASSSRTSGAYEQYF.

This clonotype has at least ten counts. The J gene is TRBJ1-6, the V gene TRBV7-9, with D unresolved. The CDR3 extends over 14 amino acids. From germline, CDR1 is SEHNR and CDR2 FQNEAQ (reference sequence). V lost 1 base and J 5 bases, leaving 6 bases between the germline ends. Here the CDR3 DNA reads TGTGCCAGCAGCTTAGGCGGGGATAATTCACCCCTCCACTTT. As protein: CASSLGGDNSPLHF.

The chain recombines TRBV7-2 with TRBJ1-5; D not resolved. The V end was cut by 5 bases, the J end by 1 base, with 3 bases between. Germline CDR1 is SGHTA and CDR2 is FQGNSA. The CDR3 runs to 12 residues. CDR3 coding DNA: TGTGCCAGCAGCCACAGCAATCAGCCCCAGCATTTT. Protein sequence: CASSHSNQPQHF.

This clonotype was picked up many times. This chain connects TRBV10-3 to TRBJ1-1; 10 nucleotides line up with TRBD1. Germline values: CDR1 ENHRY, CDR2 SYGVKD. Unmatched junction bases numbered 2, after V lost 6 bases and J lost 1 base. The CDR3 is 14 amino acids. The CDR3 DNA reads as TGTGCCATCAGACGGGACAGGGGGAACACTGAAGCTTTCTTT. It codes for CAIRRDRGNTEAFF.

The chain is built from TRBV7-8 and TRBJ2-5; D is possibly TRBD2 (5 bases). The V end lost 4 bases, the J end lost 5 bases, and 11 bases lay between the germline ends. The germline V gene has CDR1 SGHVS and CDR2 FQNEAQ. This CDR3 contains 13 residues. The CDR3 DNA reads TGTGCCAGCAGCTCTCCGAGGGCTGAGACCCAGTACTTC. Protein product: CASSSPRAETQYF.

This clonotype was observed a few times. The genes are TRBV29-1 and TRBJ1-1; 9 bases line up with TRBD1. J was trimmed by 0 bases and V by 2 bases; bases with no gene match: 7. This CDR3 comprises 16 residues. Germline values: CDR1 SQVTM, CDR2 ANQGSEA. CDR3 nucleotides: TGCAGCGTTGAACGGGGACAGGGTTTGGTGAACACTGAAGCTTTCTTT. This encodes CSVERGQGLVNTEAFF.

The CDR3 protein is CASSLWTGQGNQPQHF. Here the CDR3 DNA reads TGTGCCAGCAGTTTATGGACGGGACAGGGCAATCAGCCCCAGCATTTT. This chain connects TRBV28 to TRBJ1-5; TRBD1 aligns across 8 bases. CDR3 length: 16 residues. In germline, CDR1 is MDHEN, CDR2 SYDVKM. V trimming: 0 bases; J trimming: 2 bases; junction bases outside the gene matches: 3.

In this sample, this clonotype turned up many times. The CDR3 loop reads CASSGAEYRGNTIYF. CDR3 in DNA: TGTGCCAGCAGCGGAGCCGAATACCGTGGAAACACCATATATTTT. The V and J genes are TRBV7-2 and TRBJ1-3; D gene ambiguous. Germline loops: CDR1 SGHTA, CDR2 FQGNSA. This CDR3 comprises 15 residues. Deletions cut 5 bases from V and 3 bases from J, with 14 bases between. Combining the CDR3 with reference TRBV7-2 and TRBJ1-3 gives the whole variable domain GAGVSQSPSNKVTEKGKDVELRCDPISGHTALYWYRQSLGQGLEFLIYFQGNSAPDKSGLPSDRFSAERTGGSVSTLTIQRTQQEDSAVYLCASSGAEYRGNTIYFGEGSWLTVV.